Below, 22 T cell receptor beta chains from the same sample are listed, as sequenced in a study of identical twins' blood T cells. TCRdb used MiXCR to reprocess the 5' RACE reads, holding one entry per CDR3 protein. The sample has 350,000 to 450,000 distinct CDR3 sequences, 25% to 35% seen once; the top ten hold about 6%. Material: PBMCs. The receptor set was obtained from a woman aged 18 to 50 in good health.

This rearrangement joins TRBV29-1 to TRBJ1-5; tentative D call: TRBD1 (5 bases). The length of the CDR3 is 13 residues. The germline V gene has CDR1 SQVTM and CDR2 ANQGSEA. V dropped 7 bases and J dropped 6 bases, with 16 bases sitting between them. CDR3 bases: TGCAGCGCCGTTGGGACGCACGGTCAGCCCCAGCATTTT. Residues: CSAVGTHGQPQHF.

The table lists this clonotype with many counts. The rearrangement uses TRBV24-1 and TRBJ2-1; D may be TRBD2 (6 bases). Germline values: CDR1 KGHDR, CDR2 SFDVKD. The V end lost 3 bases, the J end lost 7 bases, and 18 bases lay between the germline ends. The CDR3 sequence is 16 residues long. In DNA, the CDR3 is TGTGCCACCAGTGATACCGGGACTTGGGACCTAAATGAGCAGTTCTTC. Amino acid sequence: CATSDTGTWDLNEQFF.

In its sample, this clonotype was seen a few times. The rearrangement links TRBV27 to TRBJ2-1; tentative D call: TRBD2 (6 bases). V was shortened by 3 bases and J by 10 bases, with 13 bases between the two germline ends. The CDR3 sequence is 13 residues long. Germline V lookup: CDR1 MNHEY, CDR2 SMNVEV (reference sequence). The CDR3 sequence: CASSFRELGEQFF. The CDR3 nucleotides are TGTGCCAGCAGTTTCCGGGAGCTTGGCGAGCAGTTCTTC.

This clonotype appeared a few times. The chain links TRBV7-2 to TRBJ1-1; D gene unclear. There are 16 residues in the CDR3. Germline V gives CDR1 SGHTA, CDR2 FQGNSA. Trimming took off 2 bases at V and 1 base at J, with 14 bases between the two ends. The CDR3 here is CASSLWVRGGNTEAFF. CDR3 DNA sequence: TGTGCCAGCAGCTTATGGGTACGGGGAGGGAACACTGAAGCTTTCTTT. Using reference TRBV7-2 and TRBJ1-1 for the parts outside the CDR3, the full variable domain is GAGVSQSPSNKVTEKGKDVELRCDPISGHTALYWYRQSLGQGLEFLIYFQGNSAPDKSGLPSDRFSAERTGGSVSTLTIQRTQQEDSAVYLCASSLWVRGGNTEAFFGQGTRLTVV.

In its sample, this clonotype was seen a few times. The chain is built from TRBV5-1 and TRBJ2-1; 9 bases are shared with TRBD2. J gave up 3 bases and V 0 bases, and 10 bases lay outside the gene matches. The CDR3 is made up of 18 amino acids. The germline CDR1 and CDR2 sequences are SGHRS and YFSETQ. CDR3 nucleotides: TGCGCCAGCAGCTTGGTGGTAGCGGGGGTGGGCTACTACAATGAGCAGTTCTTC. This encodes CASSLVVAGVGYYNEQFF.

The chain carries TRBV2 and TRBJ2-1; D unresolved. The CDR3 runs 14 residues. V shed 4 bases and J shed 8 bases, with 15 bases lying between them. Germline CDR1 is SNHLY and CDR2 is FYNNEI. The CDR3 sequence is CASSVTRSSDEQFF. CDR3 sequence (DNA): TGTGCCAGCAGTGTAACGCGAAGTAGTGATGAGCAGTTCTTC.

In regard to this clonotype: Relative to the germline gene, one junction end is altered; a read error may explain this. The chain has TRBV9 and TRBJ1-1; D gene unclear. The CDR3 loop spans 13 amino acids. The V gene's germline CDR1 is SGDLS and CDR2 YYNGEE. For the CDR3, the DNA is TGTGCCAGCAGCCCACCCGACGCCGCTGAAGCTTCCTTT. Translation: CASSPPDAAEASF. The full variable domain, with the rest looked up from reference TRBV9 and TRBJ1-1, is DSGVTQTPKHLITATGQRVTLRCSPRSGDLSVYWYQQSLDQGLQFLIQYYNGEERAKGNILERFSAQQFPDLHSELNLSSLELGDSALYFCASSPPDAAEASFGQGTRLTVV.

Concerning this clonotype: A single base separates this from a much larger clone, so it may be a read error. The CDR3 coding sequence is TGTGCCGGCAGGTACAGGGAACCAGCTTTCTTT. This encodes CAGRYREPAFF. The gene calls are TRBV6-5 and TRBJ1-1; TRBD1 is a possible D gene (6 bases). The CDR3 covers 11 residues. Looked up from germline, CDR1 is MNHEY and CDR2 is SVGAGI.

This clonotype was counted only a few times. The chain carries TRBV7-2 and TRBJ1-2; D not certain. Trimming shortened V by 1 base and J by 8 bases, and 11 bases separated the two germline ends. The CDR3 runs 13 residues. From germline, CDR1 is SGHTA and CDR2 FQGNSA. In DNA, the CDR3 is TGTGCCAGCAGCTTAGAGGGCTCGGGAGGCTACACCTTC. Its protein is CASSLEGSGGYTF.

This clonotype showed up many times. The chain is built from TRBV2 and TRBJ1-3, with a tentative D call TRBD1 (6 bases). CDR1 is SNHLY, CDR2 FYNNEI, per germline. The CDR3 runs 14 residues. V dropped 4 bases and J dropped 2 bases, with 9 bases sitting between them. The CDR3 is CASSGGTPGNTIYF. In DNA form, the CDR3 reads TGTGCCAGCAGTGGGGGGACACCTGGAAACACCATATATTTT.

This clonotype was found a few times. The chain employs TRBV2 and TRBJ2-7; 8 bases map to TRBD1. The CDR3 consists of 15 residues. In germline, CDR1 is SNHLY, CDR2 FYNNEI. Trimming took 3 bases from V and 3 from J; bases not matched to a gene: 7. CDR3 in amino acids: CASSERRDRYYEQYF. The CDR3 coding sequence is TGTGCCAGCAGTGAGCGTAGGGACAGGTACTACGAGCAGTACTTC.

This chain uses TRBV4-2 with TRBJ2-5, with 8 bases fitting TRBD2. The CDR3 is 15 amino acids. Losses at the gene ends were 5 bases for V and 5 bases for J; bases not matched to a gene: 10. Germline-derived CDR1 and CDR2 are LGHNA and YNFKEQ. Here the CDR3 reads CASSNPVAGKETQYF. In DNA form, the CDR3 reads TGTGCCAGCAGCAACCCCGTAGCGGGAAAGGAGACCCAGTACTTC.

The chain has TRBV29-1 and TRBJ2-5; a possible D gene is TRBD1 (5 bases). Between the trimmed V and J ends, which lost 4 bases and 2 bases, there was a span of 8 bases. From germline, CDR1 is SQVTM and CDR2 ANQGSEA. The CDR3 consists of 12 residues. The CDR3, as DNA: TGCAGCGTTGGGTCAGGGCAAGAGACCCAGTACTTC. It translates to CSVGSGQETQYF. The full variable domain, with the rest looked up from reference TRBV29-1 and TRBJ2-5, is SAVISQKPSRDICQRGTSLTIQCQVDSQVTMMFWYRQQPGQSLTLIATANQGSEATYESGFVIDKFPISRPNLTFSTLTVSNMSPEDSSIYLCSVGSGQETQYFGPGTRLLVL.

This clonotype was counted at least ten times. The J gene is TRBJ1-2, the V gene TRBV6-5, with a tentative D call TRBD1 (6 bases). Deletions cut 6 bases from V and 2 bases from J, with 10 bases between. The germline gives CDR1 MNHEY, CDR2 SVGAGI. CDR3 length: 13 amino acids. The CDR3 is CASRTDRNYGYTF. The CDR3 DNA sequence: TGTGCCAGCAGGACCGACAGGAACTATGGCTACACCTTC.

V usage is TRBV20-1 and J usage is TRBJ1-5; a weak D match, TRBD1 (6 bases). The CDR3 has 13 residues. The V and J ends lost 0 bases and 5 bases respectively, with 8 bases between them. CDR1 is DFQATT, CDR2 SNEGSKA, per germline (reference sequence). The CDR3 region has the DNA TGCAGTGCTAGAGACAGGGGCTATCAGCCCCAGCATTTT. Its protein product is CSARDRGYQPQHF.

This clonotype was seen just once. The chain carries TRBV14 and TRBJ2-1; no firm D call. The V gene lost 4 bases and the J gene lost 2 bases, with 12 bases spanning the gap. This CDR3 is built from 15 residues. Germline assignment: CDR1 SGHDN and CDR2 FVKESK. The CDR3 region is CASSPRSNPYNEQFF. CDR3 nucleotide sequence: TGTGCCAGCAGCCCTAGATCGAATCCCTACAATGAGCAGTTCTTC. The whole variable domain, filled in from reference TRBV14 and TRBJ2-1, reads EAGVTQFPSHSVIEKGQTVTLRCDPISGHDNLYWYRRVMGKEIKFLLHFVKESKQDESGMPNNRFLAERTGGTYSTLKVQPAELEDSGVYFCASSPRSNPYNEQFFGPGTRLTVL.

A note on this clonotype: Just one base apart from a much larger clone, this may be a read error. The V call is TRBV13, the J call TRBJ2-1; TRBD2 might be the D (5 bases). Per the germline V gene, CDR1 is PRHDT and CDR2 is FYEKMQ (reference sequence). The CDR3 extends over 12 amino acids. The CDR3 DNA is TGTACCAGCAGCGACTACTACAATGAGCAGTTCTTC. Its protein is CTSSDYYNEQFF.

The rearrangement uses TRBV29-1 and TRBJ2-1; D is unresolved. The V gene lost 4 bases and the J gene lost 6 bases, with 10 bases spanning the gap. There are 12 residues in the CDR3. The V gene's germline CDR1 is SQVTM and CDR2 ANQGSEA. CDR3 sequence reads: CSVATTTNEQFF. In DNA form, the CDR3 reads TGCAGCGTTGCGACGACCACCAATGAGCAGTTCTTC.

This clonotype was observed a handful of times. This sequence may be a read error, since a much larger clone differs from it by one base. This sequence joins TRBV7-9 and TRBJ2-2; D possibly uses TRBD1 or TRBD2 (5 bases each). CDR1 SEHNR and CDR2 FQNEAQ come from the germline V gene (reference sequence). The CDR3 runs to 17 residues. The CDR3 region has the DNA TGTGCCTGCAGCTCCTCCATGAGGGGCGCGAACACCGGGGAGCTGTTTTTT. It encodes CACSSSMRGANTGELFF.

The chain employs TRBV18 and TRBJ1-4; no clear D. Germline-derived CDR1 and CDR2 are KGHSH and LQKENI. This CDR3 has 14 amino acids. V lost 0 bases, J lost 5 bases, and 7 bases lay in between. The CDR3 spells CASSPPGPNEKLFF. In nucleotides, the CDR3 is TGTGCCAGCTCACCACCGGGCCCGAATGAAAAACTGTTTTTT. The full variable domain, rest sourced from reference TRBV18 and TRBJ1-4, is NAGVMQNPRHLVRRRGQEARLRCSPMKGHSHVYWYRQLPEEGLKFMVYLQKENIIDESGMPKERFSAEFPKEGPSILRIQQVVRGDSAAYFCASSPPGPNEKLFFGSGTQLSVL.

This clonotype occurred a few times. Here the CDR3 reads CASSLALYEQYF. Here the CDR3 DNA reads TGTGCCAGCAGTTTAGCGCTCTACGAGCAGTACTTC. This rearrangement joins TRBV12-3 or TRBV12-4 to TRBJ2-7; D gene uncertain. The CDR3 length is 12 residues. V was clipped by 0 bases and J by 3 bases, with 3 bases between them.

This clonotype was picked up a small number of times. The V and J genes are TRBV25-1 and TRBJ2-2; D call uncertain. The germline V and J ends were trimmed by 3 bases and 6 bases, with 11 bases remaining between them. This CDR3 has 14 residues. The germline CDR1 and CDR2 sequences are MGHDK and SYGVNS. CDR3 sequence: CASSDRTPAGELFF. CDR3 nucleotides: TGTGCCAGCAGTGATAGGACCCCGGCCGGGGAGCTGTTTTTT.